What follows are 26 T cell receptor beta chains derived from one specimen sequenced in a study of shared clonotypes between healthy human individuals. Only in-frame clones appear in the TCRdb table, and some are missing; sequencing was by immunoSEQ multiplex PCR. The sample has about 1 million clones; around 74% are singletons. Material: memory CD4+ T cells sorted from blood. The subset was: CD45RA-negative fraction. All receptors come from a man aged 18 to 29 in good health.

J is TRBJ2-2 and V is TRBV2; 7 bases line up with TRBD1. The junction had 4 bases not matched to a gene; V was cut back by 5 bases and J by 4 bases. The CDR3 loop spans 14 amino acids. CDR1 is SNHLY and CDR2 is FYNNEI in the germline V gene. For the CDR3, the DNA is TGTGCCAGCAGTTTGGGACAGATCACCGGGGAGCTGTTTTTT. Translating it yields CASSLGQITGELFF.

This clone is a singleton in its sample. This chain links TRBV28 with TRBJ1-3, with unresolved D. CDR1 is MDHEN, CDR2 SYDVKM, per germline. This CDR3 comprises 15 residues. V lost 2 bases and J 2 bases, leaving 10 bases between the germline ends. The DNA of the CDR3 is TGTGCCAGCAGTTTAGCGGTAGGCCCTGGAAACACCATATATTTT. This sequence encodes CASSLAVGPGNTIYF.

The CDR3 region has the DNA TGTGCCAGCACCCGAGGGTCTCTCTCTGGAAACACCATATATTTT. It yields the protein CASTRGSLSGNTIYF. This chain links TRBV6-5 with TRBJ1-3; D is uncertain. V was trimmed by 7 bases and J by 0 bases, leaving 13 bases between them. The CDR3 runs to 15 residues. CDR1 and CDR2 (germline): MNHEY, SVGAGI.

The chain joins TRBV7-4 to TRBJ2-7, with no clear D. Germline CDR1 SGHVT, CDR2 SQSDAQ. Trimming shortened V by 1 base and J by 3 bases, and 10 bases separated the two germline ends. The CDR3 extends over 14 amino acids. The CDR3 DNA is TGTGCCAGCAGCTTAGGGGGTGACCGCTACGAGCAGTACTTC. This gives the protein CASSLGGDRYEQYF. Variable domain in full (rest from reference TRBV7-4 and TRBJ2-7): GAGVSQSPRYKVAKRGRDVALRCDSISGHVTLYWYRQTLGQGSEVLTYSQSDAQRDKSGRPSGRFSAERPERSVSTLKIQRTEQGDSAVYLCASSLGGDRYEQYFGPGTRLTVT.

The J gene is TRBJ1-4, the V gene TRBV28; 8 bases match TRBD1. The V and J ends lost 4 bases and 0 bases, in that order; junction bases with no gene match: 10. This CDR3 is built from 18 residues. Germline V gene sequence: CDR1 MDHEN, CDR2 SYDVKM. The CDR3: CASSSQGAQGPTNEKLFF. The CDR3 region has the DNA TGTGCCAGCAGTTCTCAGGGGGCGCAGGGCCCAACTAATGAAAAACTGTTTTTT. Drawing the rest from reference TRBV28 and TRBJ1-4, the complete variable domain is DVKVTQSSRYLVKRTGEKVFLECVQDMDHENMFWYRQDPGLGLRLIYFSYDVKMKEKGDIPEGYSVSREKKERFSLILESASTNQTSMYLCASSSQGAQGPTNEKLFFGSGTQLSVL.

The CDR3 sequence is CAISGVAADTQYF. CDR3 sequence (DNA): TGTGCCATCAGTGGAGTAGCAGCCGATACGCAGTATTTT. The chain recombines TRBV10-3 with TRBJ2-3; D ambiguous. Per the germline V gene, CDR1 is ENHRY and CDR2 is SYGVKD. This CDR3 has 13 amino acids. V lost 4 bases and J lost 6, with 11 bases in between.

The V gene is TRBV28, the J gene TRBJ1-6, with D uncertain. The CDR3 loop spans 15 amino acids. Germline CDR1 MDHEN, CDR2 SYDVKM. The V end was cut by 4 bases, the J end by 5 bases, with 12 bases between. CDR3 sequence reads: CASSYLDGNNSPLHF. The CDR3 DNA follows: TGTGCCAGCAGTTACCTGGACGGAAATAATTCACCCCTCCACTTT.

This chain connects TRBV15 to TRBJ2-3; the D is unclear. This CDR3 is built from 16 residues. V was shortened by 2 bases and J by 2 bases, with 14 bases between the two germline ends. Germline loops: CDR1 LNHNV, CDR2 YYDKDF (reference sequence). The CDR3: CATSRLLPILTDTQYF. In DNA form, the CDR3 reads TGTGCCACCAGCAGACTACTACCTATACTCACAGATACGCAGTATTTT.

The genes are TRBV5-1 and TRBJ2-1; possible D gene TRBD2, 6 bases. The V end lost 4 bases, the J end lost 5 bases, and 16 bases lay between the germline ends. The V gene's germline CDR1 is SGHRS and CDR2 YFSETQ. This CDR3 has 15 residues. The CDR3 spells CASSPGRGPDNEQFF. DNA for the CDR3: TGCGCCAGCAGCCCCGGGAGAGGTCCGGACAATGAGCAGTTCTTC.

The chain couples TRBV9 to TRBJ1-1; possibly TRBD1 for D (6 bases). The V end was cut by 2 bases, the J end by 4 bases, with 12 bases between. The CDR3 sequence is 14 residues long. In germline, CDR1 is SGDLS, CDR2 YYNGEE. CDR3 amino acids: CASSVGGSGTEAFF. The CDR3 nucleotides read TGTGCCAGCAGCGTGGGGGGCTCGGGCACTGAAGCTTTCTTT.

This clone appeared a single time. Written as DNA, the CDR3 is TGTGCCAGCAGCTTAGACGGGAGGGGTACCGGGGAGCTGTTTTTT. This translates into CASSLDGRGTGELFF. The genes are TRBV11-2 and TRBJ2-2; 8 bases are shared with TRBD2. Germline CDR1 SGHAT, CDR2 FQNNGV. The CDR3 has 15 amino acids. V lost 0 bases, J lost 5 bases, and 2 bases stayed unmatched.

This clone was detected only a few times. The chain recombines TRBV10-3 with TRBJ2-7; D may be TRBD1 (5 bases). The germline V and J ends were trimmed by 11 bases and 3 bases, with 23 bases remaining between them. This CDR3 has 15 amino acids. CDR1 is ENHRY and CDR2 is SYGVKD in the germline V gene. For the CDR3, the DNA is TGTGCCGTCGGTACAGCAGGGAATGTCGTCTACGAGCAGTACTTC. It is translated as CAVGTAGNVVYEQYF.

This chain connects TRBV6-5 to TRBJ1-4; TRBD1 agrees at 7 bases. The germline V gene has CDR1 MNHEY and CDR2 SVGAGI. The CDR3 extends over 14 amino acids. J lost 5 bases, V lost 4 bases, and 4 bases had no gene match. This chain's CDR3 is CASSWTGVNEKLFF. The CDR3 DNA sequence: TGTGCCAGCAGTTGGACAGGCGTCAATGAAAAACTGTTTTTT.

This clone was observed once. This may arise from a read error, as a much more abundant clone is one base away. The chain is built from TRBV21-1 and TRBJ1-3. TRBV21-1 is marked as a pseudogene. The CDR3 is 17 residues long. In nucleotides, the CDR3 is TGTGCCTCCTCGGGGGACAAGGCCCCCGACTCTGGAAACACCATATATTTT. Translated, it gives CASSGDKAPDSGNTIYF.

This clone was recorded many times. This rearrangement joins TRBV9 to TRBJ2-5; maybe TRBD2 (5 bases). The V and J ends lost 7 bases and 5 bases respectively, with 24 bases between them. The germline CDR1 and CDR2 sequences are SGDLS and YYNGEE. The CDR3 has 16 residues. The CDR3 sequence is CASSLRSGDVVETQYF. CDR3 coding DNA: TGTGCCAGCTCACTTCGCTCCGGGGATGTGGTGGAGACCCAGTACTTC.

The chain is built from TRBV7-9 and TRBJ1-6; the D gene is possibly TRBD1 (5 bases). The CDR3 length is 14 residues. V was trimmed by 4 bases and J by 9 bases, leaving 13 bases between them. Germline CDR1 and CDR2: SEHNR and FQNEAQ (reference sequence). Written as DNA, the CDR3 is TGTGCCAGCAGCTCGCAGGGAAAAGGTTCACCCCTCCACTTT. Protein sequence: CASSSQGKGSPLHF.

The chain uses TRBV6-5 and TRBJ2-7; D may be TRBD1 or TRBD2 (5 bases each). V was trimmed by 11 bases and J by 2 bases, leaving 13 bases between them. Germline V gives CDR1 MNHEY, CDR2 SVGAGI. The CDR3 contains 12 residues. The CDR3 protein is CASQGDPYEQYF. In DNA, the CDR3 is TGTGCCTCCCAGGGAGACCCCTACGAGCAGTACTTC.

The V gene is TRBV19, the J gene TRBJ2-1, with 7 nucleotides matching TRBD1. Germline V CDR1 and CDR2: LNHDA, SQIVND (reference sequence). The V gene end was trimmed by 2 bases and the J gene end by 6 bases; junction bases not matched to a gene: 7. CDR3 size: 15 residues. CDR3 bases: TGTGCCAGTAGTATATTCAGGGGGAAGGCCAATGAGCAGTTCTTC. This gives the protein CASSIFRGKANEQFF.

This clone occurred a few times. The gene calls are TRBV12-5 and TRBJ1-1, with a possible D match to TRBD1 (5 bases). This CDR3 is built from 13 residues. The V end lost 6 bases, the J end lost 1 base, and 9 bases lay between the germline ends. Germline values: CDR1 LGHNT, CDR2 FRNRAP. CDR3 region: CASGQGRNTEAFF. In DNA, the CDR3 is TGTGCTAGTGGCCAGGGACGGAACACTGAAGCTTTCTTT.

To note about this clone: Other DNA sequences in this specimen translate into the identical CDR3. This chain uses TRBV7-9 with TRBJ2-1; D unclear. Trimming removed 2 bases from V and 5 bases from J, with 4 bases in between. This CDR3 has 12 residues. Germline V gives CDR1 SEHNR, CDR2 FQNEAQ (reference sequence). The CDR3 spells CASSLLDNEQFF. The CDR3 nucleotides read TGTGCCAGCAGCTTACTAGACAATGAGCAGTTCTTC.

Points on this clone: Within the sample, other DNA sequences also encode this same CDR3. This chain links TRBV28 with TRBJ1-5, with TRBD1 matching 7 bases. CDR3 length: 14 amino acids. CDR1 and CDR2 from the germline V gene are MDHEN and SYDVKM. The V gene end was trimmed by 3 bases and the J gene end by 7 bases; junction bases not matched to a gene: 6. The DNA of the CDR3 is TGTGCCAGCAGTTTGCCACAGGGGAGACAGCCCCAGCATTTT. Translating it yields CASSLPQGRQPQHF. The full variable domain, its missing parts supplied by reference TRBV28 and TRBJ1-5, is DVKVTQSSRYLVKRTGEKVFLECVQDMDHENMFWYRQDPGLGLRLIYFSYDVKMKEKGDIPEGYSVSREKKERFSLILESASTNQTSMYLCASSLPQGRQPQHFGDGTRLSIL.

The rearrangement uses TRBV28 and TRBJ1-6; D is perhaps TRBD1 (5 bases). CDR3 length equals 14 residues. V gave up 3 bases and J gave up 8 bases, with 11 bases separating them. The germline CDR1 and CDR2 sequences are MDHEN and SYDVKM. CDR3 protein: CASSLGGKDSPLHF. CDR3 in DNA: TGTGCCAGCAGTTTGGGGGGAAAAGATTCACCCCTCCACTTT.

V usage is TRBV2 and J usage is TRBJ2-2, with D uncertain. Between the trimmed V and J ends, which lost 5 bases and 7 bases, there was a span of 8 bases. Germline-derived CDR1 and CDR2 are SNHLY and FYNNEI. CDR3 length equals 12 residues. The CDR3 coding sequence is TGTGCCAGCAGTACCGACGGCGGGGAGCTGTTTTTT. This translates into CASSTDGGELFF.

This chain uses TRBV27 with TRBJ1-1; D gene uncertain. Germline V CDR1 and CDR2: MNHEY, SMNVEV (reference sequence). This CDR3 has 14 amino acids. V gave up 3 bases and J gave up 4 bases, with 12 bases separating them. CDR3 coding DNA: TGTGCCAGCAGTTTTGGGGTAGGTGTCACTGAAGCTTTCTTT. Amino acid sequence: CASSFGVGVTEAFF.

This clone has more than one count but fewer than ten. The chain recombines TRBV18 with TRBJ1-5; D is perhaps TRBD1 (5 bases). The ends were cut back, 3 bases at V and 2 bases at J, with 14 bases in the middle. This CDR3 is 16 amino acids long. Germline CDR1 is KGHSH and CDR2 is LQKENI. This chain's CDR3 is CASSPMTTGGNQPQHF. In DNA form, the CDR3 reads TGTGCCAGCTCACCGATGACCACAGGAGGCAATCAGCCCCAGCATTTT. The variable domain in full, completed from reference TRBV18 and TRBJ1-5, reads NAGVMQNPRHLVRRRGQEARLRCSPMKGHSHVYWYRQLPEEGLKFMVYLQKENIIDESGMPKERFSAEFPKEGPSILRIQQVVRGDSAAYFCASSPMTTGGNQPQHFGDGTRLSIL.

Here the CDR3 reads CASSSFTSGGARTHTEAFF. The DNA of the CDR3 is TGCGCCAGCAGCTCTTTTACTTCAGGGGGCGCGAGAACGCACACTGAAGCTTTCTTT. This sequence joins TRBV5-1 and TRBJ1-1; 8 bases match TRBD1. This CDR3 contains 19 residues. With 3 bases clipped from V and 3 bases from J, the junction kept 19 bases outside the gene matches. Germline V gene lookup returns CDR1 SGHRS and CDR2 YFSETQ.